Each of the 32 T cell receptor beta chains below was sequenced from the same sample in a study of cytomegalovirus exposure and HLA in healthy donors. Primers for the PCR totalled 60 Vbeta and 13 Jbeta. Repertoires were generated with immunoSEQ multiplex PCR, while TCRdb's copy carries only in-frame clones and drops some. With under 200,000 clones in the sample, the ten largest clones hold 5.5% to 7.5%. The sequencing sample was made of PBMCs. These receptors all stem from a man aged 30-40 years in good health and CMV-seronegative.

CDR3 in amino acids: CASSPGGAQETQYF. CDR3 DNA: TGTGCCAGCTCACCCGGGGGAGCCCAAGAGACCCAGTACTTC. The chain couples TRBV18 to TRBJ2-5, with a possible D match to TRBD2 (6 bases). This CDR3 has 14 amino acids. V lost 3 bases and J lost 1, with 9 bases in between. Per the germline V gene, CDR1 is KGHSH and CDR2 is LQKENI.

The V and J genes are TRBV19 and TRBJ2-1; D gene unclear. This CDR3 region has 15 residues. The V gene's germline CDR1 is LNHDA and CDR2 SQIVND (reference sequence). V was pared by 4 bases and J by 3 bases, with 13 bases between. The CDR3 region has the DNA TGTGCCAGTAGTACTGGGCGCCAACTCTACAATGAGCAGTTCTTC. This sequence encodes CASSTGRQLYNEQFF.

The chain couples TRBV19 to TRBJ1-1, with a possible D match to TRBD1 (5 bases). Germline lookup yields CDR1 LNHDA and CDR2 SQIVND (reference sequence). The CDR3 runs to 13 residues. The ends were cut back, 4 bases at V and 5 bases at J, with 11 bases in the middle. The CDR3, as DNA: TGTGCCAGTAGTAAGGGGCGGTATACTGAAGCTTTCTTT. The encoded protein is CASSKGRYTEAFF.

V is TRBV19 and J is TRBJ1-5; possibly TRBD1 for D (5 bases). The germline gives CDR1 LNHDA, CDR2 SQIVND (reference sequence). Trimming took off 6 bases at V and 1 base at J, with 16 bases between the two ends. The CDR3 has 16 amino acids. The CDR3 DNA reads TGTGCCAGTAGCGTCCTACCAGGACAAAGCAATCAGCCCCAGCATTTT. It codes for CASSVLPGQSNQPQHF.

The chain couples TRBV27 to TRBJ1-1; TRBD1 is a possible D gene (5 bases). V lost 2 bases, J lost 1 base, and 14 bases lay in between. Germline loops: CDR1 MNHEY, CDR2 SMNVEV (reference sequence). This CDR3 contains 16 residues. The CDR3 nucleotides read TGTGCCAGCAGTTTAGTTTCCCCAGGGTGGAACACTGAAGCTTTCTTT. Protein sequence: CASSLVSPGWNTEAFF.

The chain couples TRBV6-5 to TRBJ2-7; D may be TRBD2 (6 bases). Germline CDR1 MNHEY, CDR2 SVGAGI. The CDR3 is 14 amino acids. Trimming stripped 4 bases from V and 2 bases from J, with 12 bases between. CDR3 in DNA: TGTGCCAGCAGTTCCCGACTAGGGCCCTACGAGCAGTACTTC. Protein product: CASSSRLGPYEQYF.

The V call is TRBV30, the J call TRBJ2-5; 13 positions match TRBD2. The J segment lost 7 bases and the V segment lost 7 bases, leaving 9 bases of the junction unmatched. The CDR3 has 14 amino acids. Per germline, CDR1 GTSNPN and CDR2 SVGIG (reference sequence). CDR3 residues: CASTSGGSPWTQYF. The CDR3 nucleotides are TGTGCCTCGACTAGCGGGGGGTCTCCATGGACCCAGTACTTC.

V usage is TRBV5-4 and J usage is TRBJ2-1, with 8 positions matching TRBD2. There are 17 residues in the CDR3. V trimming: 4 bases; J trimming: 4 bases; junction bases outside the gene matches: 13. Germline V gene lookup returns CDR1 SGHNT and CDR2 YYREEE (reference sequence). The CDR3 is CASSALLGGGRYNEQFF. The CDR3 DNA follows: TGTGCCAGCAGCGCCCTATTGGGCGGGGGGCGGTACAATGAGCAGTTCTTC.

Regarding this clone: The sample holds other DNA sequences that translate to the same CDR3. This chain connects TRBV30 to TRBJ1-5, with D perhaps TRBD1 (6 bases). V was clipped by 0 bases and J by 5 bases, with 11 bases between them. Germline CDR1 reads GTSNPN; CDR2 reads SVGIG (reference sequence). This CDR3 is 14 amino acids long. The DNA of the CDR3 is TGTGCCTGGAGTGTAGGGGGTGGGGATCAGCCCCAGCATTTT. Encoded protein: CAWSVGGGDQPQHF.

The rearrangement links TRBV28 to TRBJ1-1; TRBD1 might be the D (6 bases). Germline lookup yields CDR1 MDHEN and CDR2 SYDVKM. Trimming left V 3 bases short and J 4 bases short, with 9 bases between. The CDR3 covers 13 residues. CDR3 protein: CASSLGGGTEAFF. In nucleotides, the CDR3 is TGTGCCAGCAGTTTGGGAGGGGGCACTGAAGCTTTCTTT. The full variable domain, its missing parts supplied by reference TRBV28 and TRBJ1-1, is DVKVTQSSRYLVKRTGEKVFLECVQDMDHENMFWYRQDPGLGLRLIYFSYDVKMKEKGDIPEGYSVSREKKERFSLILESASTNQTSMYLCASSLGGGTEAFFGQGTRLTVV.

V is TRBV7-9 and J is TRBJ1-1; TRBD1 matches at 7 bases. The germline CDR1 and CDR2 sequences are SEHNR and FQNEAQ (reference sequence). The ends lost 5 bases at V and 11 bases at J; junction bases unmatched: 5. This CDR3 spans 11 amino acids. This chain's CDR3 is CASSQTGLAFF. In nucleotides, the CDR3 is TGTGCCAGCAGCCAGACAGGGTTGGCTTTCTTT. Variable domain in full (rest from reference TRBV7-9 and TRBJ1-1): DTGVSQNPRHKITKRGQNVTFRCDPISEHNRLYWYRQTLGQGPEFLTYFQNEAQLEKSRLLSDRFSAERPKGSFSTLEIQRTEQGDSAMYLCASSQTGLAFFGQGTRLTVV.

Concerning this clone: The same CDR3 is also encoded by other DNA sequences in this sample. The chain couples TRBV2 to TRBJ2-3; 9 bases match TRBD1. Trimming removed 5 bases from V and 1 base from J; junction bases left unmatched: 4. CDR3 size: 15 residues. Germline V gene sequence: CDR1 SNHLY, CDR2 FYNNEI. The CDR3 sequence is CASSTGQGRTDTQYF. The DNA of the CDR3 is TGTGCCAGCAGTACGGGACAGGGACGCACAGATACGCAGTATTTT.

This chain links TRBV7-6 with TRBJ2-2; D is ambiguous. The CDR3 is 16 residues long. Germline V gene lookup returns CDR1 SGHVS and CDR2 FNYEAQ. V gave up 2 bases and J gave up 4 bases, with 14 bases separating them. CDR3 nucleotides: TGTGCCAGCAGCTTAATGATCTCAACGGGCACCGGGGAGCTGTTTTTT. It is translated as CASSLMISTGTGELFF.

V and J are TRBV6-5 and TRBJ1-5; D is ambiguous. CDR1 is MNHEY, CDR2 SVGAGI, per germline. CDR3 length equals 13 residues. V lost 5 bases to trimming and J lost 5 bases, with 10 bases between them. CDR3 nucleotides: TGTGCCAGCAGTCTAGACGGGGATCAGCCCCAGCATTTT. Translation: CASSLDGDQPQHF.

The chain is built from TRBV5-8 and TRBJ1-5; 11 bases map to TRBD1. V dropped 0 bases and J dropped 7; count of bases not matched to a gene: 6. The CDR3 has 16 amino acids. Germline CDR1 is SGHTS and CDR2 is YDEGEE. The chain's CDR3 is CASSLGTGGFGQPQHF. The CDR3 nucleotides read TGTGCCAGCAGCTTGGGGACAGGGGGCTTTGGGCAGCCCCAGCATTTT.

This chain joins TRBV7-9 and TRBJ2-3, with 7 bases lining up with TRBD1. J gave up 2 bases and V 1 base, and 6 bases lay outside the gene matches. Looked up from germline, CDR1 is SEHNR and CDR2 is FQNEAQ (reference sequence). The CDR3 loop spans 16 amino acids. This CDR3 is CASSLERGGPTDTQYF. CDR3 in DNA: TGTGCCAGCAGCTTAGAGAGAGGGGGCCCCACAGATACGCAGTATTTT.

This chain connects TRBV4-3 to TRBJ2-3; D ambiguous. In germline, CDR1 is LGHNA, CDR2 YSLEER. The CDR3 extends over 13 amino acids. V lost 0 bases and J 6 bases, leaving 7 bases between the germline ends. The CDR3 DNA follows: TGCGCCAGCAGCCAAGATCCAGTGGATACGCAGTATTTT. Translating gives CASSQDPVDTQYF.

The chain employs TRBV19 and TRBJ2-2, with TRBD2 identical over 7 bases. This CDR3 region has 15 residues. Trimming at V came to 10 bases and at J to 1 base, leaving 9 bases not matched to a gene. The germline gives CDR1 LNHDA, CDR2 SQIVND (reference sequence). CDR3 in DNA: TGTGCCACTAAGACTAGCCATATGAACACCGGGGAGCTGTTTTTT. Amino acids: CATKTSHMNTGELFF.

This chain uses TRBV5-1 with TRBJ2-2, with 15 bases that match TRBD2. Per the germline V gene, CDR1 is SGHRS and CDR2 is YFSETQ. V trimming: 4 bases; J trimming: 4 bases; junction bases outside the gene matches: 5. CDR3 size: 17 residues. The CDR3 loop is CASSGLAGGPSTGELFF. CDR3 in DNA: TGCGCCAGCAGCGGACTAGCGGGAGGGCCGAGCACCGGGGAGCTGTTTTTT.

J is TRBJ2-7 and V is TRBV10-3; TRBD1 aligns across 11 bases. The V gene's germline CDR1 is ENHRY and CDR2 SYGVKD. With V trimmed by 3 bases and J by 0 bases, 4 bases remained unmatched. CDR3 length equals 16 residues. The CDR3 here is CAISDPGTGGSYEQYF. The CDR3 nucleotides are TGTGCCATCAGTGACCCCGGGACAGGGGGCTCCTACGAGCAGTACTTC.

The chain combines TRBV5-4 with TRBJ1-4; TRBD1 matches at 9 bases. There are 18 residues in the CDR3. Germline CDR1 SGHNT, CDR2 YYREEE (reference sequence). V shed 2 bases, J shed 1 base, and the junction held 9 bases outside the gene matches. CDR3: CASSFSATGGLTNEKLFF. CDR3 DNA sequence: TGTGCCAGCAGCTTTTCAGCCACAGGGGGCTTAACTAATGAAAAACTGTTTTTT. The complete variable domain, with remaining parts taken from reference TRBV5-4 and TRBJ1-4, reads ETGVTQSPTHLIKTRGQQVTLRCSSQSGHNTVSWYQQALGQGPQFIFQYYREEENGRGNFPPRFSGLQFPNYSSELNVNALELDDSALYLCASSFSATGGLTNEKLFFGSGTQLSVL.

The V and J genes are TRBV5-1 and TRBJ2-5; 9 bases line up with TRBD1. V was clipped by 4 bases and J by 0 bases; unmatched bases: 7. Germline V gene sequence: CDR1 SGHRS, CDR2 YFSETQ. The CDR3 runs 16 residues. The CDR3 loop is CASSPLGQGYQETQYF. Here the CDR3 DNA reads TGCGCCAGCAGCCCCCTAGGACAGGGGTACCAAGAGACCCAGTACTTC.

The chain has TRBV6-5 and TRBJ2-7, with D possibly matching TRBD2 (7 bases). Looked up from germline, CDR1 is MNHEY and CDR2 is SVGAGI. The CDR3 has 15 amino acids. Between the trimmed V and J ends, which lost 6 bases and 5 bases, there was a span of 20 bases. DNA of the CDR3: TGTGCCAGCAGCCCTTGGGGGGGGCGAAACCACGAGCAGTACTTC. Protein product: CASSPWGGRNHEQYF.

The CDR3 sequence: CAISDRAGWRDSNQPQHF. CDR3 coding DNA: TGTGCCATCAGTGATCGGGCAGGGTGGAGGGATAGCAATCAGCCCCAGCATTTT. The chain links TRBV10-3 to TRBJ1-5; D is possibly TRBD1 (5 bases). Per germline, CDR1 ENHRY and CDR2 SYGVKD. The V end was cut by 3 bases, the J end by 0 bases, with 18 bases between. The CDR3 extends over 18 amino acids.

The J gene is TRBJ2-7, the V gene TRBV29-1, with 11 nucleotides matching TRBD1. Germline V lookup: CDR1 SQVTM, CDR2 ANQGSEA. The length of the CDR3 is 16 residues. Trimming cost V 2 bases and J 0 bases; bases outside gene matches: 6. DNA for the CDR3: TGCAGCGTTGAAACGGGACAGGGGGAAAGCTCCTACGAGCAGTACTTC. It specifies CSVETGQGESSYEQYF.

This chain uses TRBV30 with TRBJ2-1; the match to TRBD2 covers 11 bases. The trim removed 1 base at V and 5 bases at J, leaving 16 bases unmatched. The V gene's germline CDR1 is GTSNPN and CDR2 SVGIG (reference sequence). This CDR3 has 19 amino acids. The CDR3 DNA sequence: TGTGCCTGGAGTGGAGGGGCTAGCGGGGGGACTATTGATCACAATGAGCAGTTCTTC. This encodes CAWSGGASGGTIDHNEQFF.

The V call is TRBV5-1, the J call TRBJ2-5; TRBD1 matches at 10 bases. V dropped 0 bases and J dropped 1; count of bases not matched to a gene: 9. Germline V CDR1 and CDR2: SGHRS, YFSETQ. This CDR3 has 18 residues. The CDR3 protein is CASSLGQGARVFQETQYF. The DNA of the CDR3 is TGCGCCAGCAGCTTGGGACAGGGGGCGAGGGTTTTCCAAGAGACCCAGTACTTC.

This sequence joins TRBV30 and TRBJ1-2; D is perhaps TRBD1 (6 bases). CDR3 length equals 12 residues. Germline V lookup: CDR1 GTSNPN, CDR2 SVGIG (reference sequence). V was trimmed by 2 bases and J by 7 bases, leaving 11 bases between them. The CDR3 DNA is TGTGCCTGGAGTCCCTGGACAGTTGGCTACACCTTC. Translated: CAWSPWTVGYTF.

CDR3 region: CASSPRSGDTQYF. The CDR3 DNA follows: TGTGCCAGCAGCCCCAGGAGCGGAGATACGCAGTATTTT. This chain joins TRBV7-2 and TRBJ2-3, with D possibly TRBD2 on 5 matching bases. The CDR3 contains 13 residues. Germline V gives CDR1 SGHTA, CDR2 FQGNSA. Trimming took off 5 bases at V and 5 bases at J, with 11 bases between the two ends.

The chain couples TRBV5-1 to TRBJ1-4, with D perhaps TRBD1 (6 bases). This CDR3 spans 14 amino acids. V lost 0 bases, J lost 7 bases, and 10 bases lay in between. Germline CDR1 is SGHRS and CDR2 is YFSETQ. The CDR3 loop reads CASSLGQGSEKLFF. CDR3 in DNA: TGCGCCAGCAGCTTGGGGCAGGGGAGTGAAAAACTGTTTTTT.

The J gene is TRBJ2-2, the V gene TRBV2; D gene ambiguous. V lost 6 bases and J 5 bases, leaving 7 bases between the germline ends. CDR3 length: 12 amino acids. Germline V lookup: CDR1 SNHLY, CDR2 FYNNEI. DNA of the CDR3: TGTGCCAGCAGGGAGACTACCGGGGAGCTGTTTTTT. It translates to CASRETTGELFF.

The chain recombines TRBV10-3 with TRBJ2-5; 8 bases are shared with TRBD2. The V and J ends lost 11 bases and 5 bases, in that order; junction bases with no gene match: 16. CDR1 and CDR2 from the germline V gene are ENHRY and SYGVKD. The CDR3 is 15 amino acids. For the CDR3, the DNA is TGTGCCTCTACGGGGAGCGGGGGAGGGCAGGAGACCCAGTACTTC. Protein sequence: CASTGSGGGQETQYF.